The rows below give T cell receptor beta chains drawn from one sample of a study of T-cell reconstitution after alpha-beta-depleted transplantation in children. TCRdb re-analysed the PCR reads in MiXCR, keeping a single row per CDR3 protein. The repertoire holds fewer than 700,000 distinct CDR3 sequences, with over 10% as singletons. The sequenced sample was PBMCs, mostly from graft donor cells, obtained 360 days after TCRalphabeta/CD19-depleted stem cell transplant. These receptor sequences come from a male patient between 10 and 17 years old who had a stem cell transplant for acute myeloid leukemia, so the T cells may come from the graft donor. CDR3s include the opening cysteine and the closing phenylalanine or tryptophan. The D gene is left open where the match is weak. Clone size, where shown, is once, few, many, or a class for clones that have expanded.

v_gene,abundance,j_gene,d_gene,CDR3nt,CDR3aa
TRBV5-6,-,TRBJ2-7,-,TGTGCCAGCAGCCCGGGGCCTGATTTATTTTACGAGCAGTACTTC,CASSPGPDLFYEQYF
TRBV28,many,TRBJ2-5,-,TGTGCCAGCAGCGCCGGGGGCCAAGAGACCCAGTACTTC,CASSAGGQETQYF
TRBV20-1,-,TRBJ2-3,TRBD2,TGCAGTGCTAGAGATTGGCGGGAGGTCACAGATACGCAGTATTTT,CSARDWREVTDTQYF
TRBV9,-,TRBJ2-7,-,TGTGCCAGCAGCGTAGATTCGGCAGGGTCGGACGAGCAGTACTTC,CASSVDSAGSDEQYF
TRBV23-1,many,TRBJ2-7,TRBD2,TGCGCCAGCAGCGGGGGGACGGGGGTCCCCTACGAGCAGTACTTC,CASSGGTGVPYEQYF
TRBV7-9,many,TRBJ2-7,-,TGTGCCAGCAGCCCAACAGACACCGGGGGATTCTCTTACGAGCAGTACTTC,CASSPTDTGGFSYEQYF
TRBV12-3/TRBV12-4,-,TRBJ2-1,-,TGTGCCACCCCCGACTTGAATAACAATGAGCAGTTCTTC,CATPDLNNNEQFF
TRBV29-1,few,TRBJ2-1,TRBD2,TGCAGCGCTTGGACTAGCGGTAGGAATGAGCAGTTCTTC,CSAWTSGRNEQFF
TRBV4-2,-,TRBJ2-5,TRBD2,TGTGCCAGCAGCCAAGACTTGCGGGAGAGGGTCGGAGAGACCCAGTACTTC,CASSQDLRERVGETQYF
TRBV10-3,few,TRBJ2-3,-,TGTGCCATCAGTGAGTGGCAATCAGATACGCAGTATTTT,CAISEWQSDTQYF
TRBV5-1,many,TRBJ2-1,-,TGCGCCAGCAGCTTGGAACACCCAAACAATGAGCAGTTCTTC,CASSLEHPNNEQFF
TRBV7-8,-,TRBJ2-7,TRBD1,TGTGCCAGCAGCTGCCGGGACAGGGGGCCCGGATGCTACGAGCAGTACTTC,CASSCRDRGPGCYEQYF
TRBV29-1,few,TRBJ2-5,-,TGCAGCGTTGAACCCGAGGGACTTACCCAGGCCCAGTACTTC,CSVEPEGLTQAQYF
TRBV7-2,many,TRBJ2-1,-,TGTGCCAGCGGATCGAGACGGGAGCTCGATGAGCAGTTCTTC,CASGSRRELDEQFF
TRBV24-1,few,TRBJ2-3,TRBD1,TGTGCCACCAGTGAACCCGGGACAGGGGGTTCGCAGTATTTT,CATSEPGTGGSQYF
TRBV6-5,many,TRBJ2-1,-,TGTGCCAGCAGTTACAGGGACGTAGCCTACAATGAGCAGTTCTTC,CASSYRDVAYNEQFF
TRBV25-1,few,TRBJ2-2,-,TGTGCCAGCATGGCATCGGGACCCCGGGGAGGGGAGCTGTTTTTT,CASMASGPRGGELFF
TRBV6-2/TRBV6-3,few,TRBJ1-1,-,TGTGCCAGCAGTTACTTAGAGGGGAGAACTGAAGCTTTCTTT,CASSYLEGRTEAFF
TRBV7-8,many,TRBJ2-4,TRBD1,TGTGCCAGCAGCTTGCTACAGGGGAAAAACATTCAGTACTTC,CASSLLQGKNIQYF
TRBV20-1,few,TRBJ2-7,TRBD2,TGCAGTGCTTGCGGACTAGCGGGAGGAAGCTACGAGCAGTACTTC,CSACGLAGGSYEQYF
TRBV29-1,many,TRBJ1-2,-,TGCAGCGTCATGGGAGACGGCTACACCTTC,CSVMGDGYTF
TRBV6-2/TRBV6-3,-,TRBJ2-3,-,TGTGCCAGCAGTTCTCGGAGGGACCCGAGGGATACGCAGTATTTT,CASSSRRDPRDTQYF
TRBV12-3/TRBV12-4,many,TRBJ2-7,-,TGTGCCAGCAGGATTAGTGGCGGAACCTACGAGCAGTACTTC,CASRISGGTYEQYF
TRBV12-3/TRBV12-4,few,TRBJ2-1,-,TGTGCCAGCAGGAGGGGGTACGAGCAGTTCTTC,CASRRGYEQFF
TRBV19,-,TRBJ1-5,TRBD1,TGTGCCAGTAGTATGGGGACAGTTTATAGCAATCAGCCCCAGCATTTT,CASSMGTVYSNQPQHF
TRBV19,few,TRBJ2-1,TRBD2,TGTGCCAGTAGTATCTATAGCGGGAGCAATGAGCAGTTCTTC,CASSIYSGSNEQFF
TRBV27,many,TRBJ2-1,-,TGTGCCAGCAGTCCCCGACTAATCTCCTACAATGAGCAGTTCTTC,CASSPRLISYNEQFF
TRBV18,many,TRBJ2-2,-,TGTGCCAGCTCACCAACCACGCTTAGCACCGGGGAGCTGTTTTTT,CASSPTTLSTGELFF
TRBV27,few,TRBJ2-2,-,TGTGCCAGCAGCCCCTGGGCTGTCACCGGGGAGCTGTTTTTT,CASSPWAVTGELFF
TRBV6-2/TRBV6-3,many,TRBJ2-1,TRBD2,TGTGCCAGCAGTTACCCCAGAAGCGGGGAATACAATGAGCAGTTCTTC,CASSYPRSGEYNEQFF
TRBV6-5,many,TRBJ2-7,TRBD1,TGTGCCAGCAGCTACGGGACAGGAACCTACGAGCAGTACTTC,CASSYGTGTYEQYF
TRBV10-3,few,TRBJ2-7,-,TGTGCCATCAGTGAGTCCGGTAGGTCCTACGAGCAGTACTTC,CAISESGRSYEQYF
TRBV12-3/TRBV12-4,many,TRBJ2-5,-,TGTGCCAGCGGGCTTGAGACCCAGTACTTC,CASGLETQYF
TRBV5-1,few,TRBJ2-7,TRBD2,TGCGCCAGCAGTGGGGGACTAGCGGGAACCTACGAGCAGTACTTC,CASSGGLAGTYEQYF
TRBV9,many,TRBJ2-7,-,TGTGCCAGCAGCGTAGGAGGTAGCAACTCCTACGAGCAGTACTTC,CASSVGGSNSYEQYF
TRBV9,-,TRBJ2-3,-,TGTGCCAGCAGCGTCCCCATCACAGGGATAAGCACAGATACGCAGTATTTT,CASSVPITGISTDTQYF
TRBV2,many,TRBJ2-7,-,TGTGCCAGCAGTGACAGTTCCCACTCCTACGAGCAGTACTTC,CASSDSSHSYEQYF
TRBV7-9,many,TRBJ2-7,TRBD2,TGTGCCAGCAGCTTAGCGGTAGCGGGACCCTACGAGCAGTACTTC,CASSLAVAGPYEQYF
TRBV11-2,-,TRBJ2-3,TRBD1,TGTGCCAGCAGCTTCGGTTGTTTTTTTAGGGACAGGGGCACAGATACGCAGTATTTT,CASSFGCFFRDRGTDTQYF
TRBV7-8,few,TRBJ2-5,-,TGTGCCAGCAGCCGCACTCTACTACAAGAGACCCAGTACTTC,CASSRTLLQETQYF
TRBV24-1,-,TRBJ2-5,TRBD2,TGTGCCACCAGTGATTTGAGGCTAGCGGGATTGGAGACCCAGTACTTC,CATSDLRLAGLETQYF
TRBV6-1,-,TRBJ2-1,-,TGTGCCAGCAGCCGCCCCGCGGTTTTAGCAGGAGGCTACAATGAGCAGTTCTTC,CASSRPAVLAGGYNEQFF
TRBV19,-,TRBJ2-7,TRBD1,TGTGCCAGTAGTATAGATGGGACAGGGGCCTACGAGCAGTACTTC,CASSIDGTGAYEQYF
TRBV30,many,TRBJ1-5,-,TGTGCCTGTCTTCTAGGGGGGGCGGGCAATCAGCCCCAGCATTTT,CACLLGGAGNQPQHF
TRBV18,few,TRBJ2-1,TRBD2,TGTGCCAGCTCACCAGTAGCGGGGGACAACTCCTACAATGAGCAGTTCTTC,CASSPVAGDNSYNEQFF
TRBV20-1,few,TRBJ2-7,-,TGCAGTGTCCCGAAGGGGCGTAGCTCCTACGAGCAGTACTTC,CSVPKGRSSYEQYF
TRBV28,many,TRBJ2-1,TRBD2,TGTGCCAGCAGTAGAAAGGGACTAGCTACCTACAATGAGCAGTTCTTC,CASSRKGLATYNEQFF
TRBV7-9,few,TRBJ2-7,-,TGTGCCAGCAGCCGACTCCAAGAGGAGCAGTACTTC,CASSRLQEEQYF
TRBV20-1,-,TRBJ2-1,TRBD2,TGCAGTGCTGGCGGACTAGCGGGAAGCTACAATGAGCAGTTCTTC,CSAGGLAGSYNEQFF
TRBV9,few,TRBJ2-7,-,TGTGCCAGCAGCGCCCATGGGGGGTCGTACTACGAGCAGTACTTC,CASSAHGGSYYEQYF
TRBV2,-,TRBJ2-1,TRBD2,TGTGCCTTCTCCCCGGAGGGGATAACTAGCGGGTACAATGAGCAGTTCTTC,CAFSPEGITSGYNEQFF
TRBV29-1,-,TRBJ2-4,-,TGCAGCGTCCTCCCCGGGGGGCGCGGGAACATTCAGTACTTC,CSVLPGGRGNIQYF
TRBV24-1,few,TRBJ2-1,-,TGTGCCTCCTCAGTGGGGGCAATAGAAGAGCAGTTCTTC,CASSVGAIEEQFF
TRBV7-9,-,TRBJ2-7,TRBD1,TGTGCCAGCAGCTTACGGCAGGGGGTATTCTCCTACGAGCAGTACTTC,CASSLRQGVFSYEQYF
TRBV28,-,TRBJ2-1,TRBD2,TGTGCCAGCAGTTTATGGACAGGGAGACTAGCGGGCTACAATGAGCAGTTCTTC,CASSLWTGRLAGYNEQFF